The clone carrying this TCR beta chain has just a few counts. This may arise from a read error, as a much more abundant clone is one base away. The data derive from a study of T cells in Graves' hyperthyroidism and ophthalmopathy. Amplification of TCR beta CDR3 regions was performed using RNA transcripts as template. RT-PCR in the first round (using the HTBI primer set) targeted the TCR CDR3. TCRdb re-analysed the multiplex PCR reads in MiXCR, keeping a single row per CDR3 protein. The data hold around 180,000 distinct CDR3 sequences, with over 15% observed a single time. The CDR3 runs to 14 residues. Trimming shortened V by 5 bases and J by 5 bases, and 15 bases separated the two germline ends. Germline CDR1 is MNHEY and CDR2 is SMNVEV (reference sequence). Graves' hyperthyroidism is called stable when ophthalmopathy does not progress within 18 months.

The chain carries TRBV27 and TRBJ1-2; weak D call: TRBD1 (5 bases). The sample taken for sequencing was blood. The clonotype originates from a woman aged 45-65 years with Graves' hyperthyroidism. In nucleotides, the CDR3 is TGTGCCAGCAGTCCAGCCGGGGCATTTTATGGCTACACCTTC. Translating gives CASSPAGAFYGYTF.